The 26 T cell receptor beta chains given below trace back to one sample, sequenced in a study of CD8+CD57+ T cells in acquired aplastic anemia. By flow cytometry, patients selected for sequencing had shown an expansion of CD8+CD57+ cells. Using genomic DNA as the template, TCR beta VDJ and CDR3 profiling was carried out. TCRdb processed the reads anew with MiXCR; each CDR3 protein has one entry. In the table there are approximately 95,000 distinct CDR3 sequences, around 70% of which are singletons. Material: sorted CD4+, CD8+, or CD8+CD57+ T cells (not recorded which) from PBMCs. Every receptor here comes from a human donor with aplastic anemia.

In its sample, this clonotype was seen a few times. Here the CDR3 DNA reads TGTGCCATCAGGGACGGATCCTACGAGCAGTACTTC. Amino acid sequence: CAIRDGSYEQYF. V is TRBV10-3 and J is TRBJ2-7; D remains unclear. CDR3 size: 12 residues. Trimming took 6 bases from V and 1 from J, leaving 7 bases between them. Per germline, CDR1 ENHRY and CDR2 SYGVKD.

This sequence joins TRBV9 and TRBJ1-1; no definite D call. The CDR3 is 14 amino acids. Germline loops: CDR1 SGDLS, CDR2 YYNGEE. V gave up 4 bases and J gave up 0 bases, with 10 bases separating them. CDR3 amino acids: CASSPQHLNTEAFF. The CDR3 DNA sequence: TGTGCCAGCAGCCCTCAACACCTGAACACTGAAGCTTTCTTT. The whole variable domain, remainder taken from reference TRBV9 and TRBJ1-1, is DSGVTQTPKHLITATGQRVTLRCSPRSGDLSVYWYQQSLDQGLQFLIQYYNGEERAKGNILERFSAQQFPDLHSELNLSSLELGDSALYFCASSPQHLNTEAFFGQGTRLTVV.

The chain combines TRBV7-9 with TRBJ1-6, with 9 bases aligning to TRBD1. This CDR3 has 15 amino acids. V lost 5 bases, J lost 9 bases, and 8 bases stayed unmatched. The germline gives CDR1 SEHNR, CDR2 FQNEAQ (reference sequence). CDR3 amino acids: CASSAGTGLSSPLHF. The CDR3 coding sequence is TGTGCCAGCAGCGCTGGGACAGGGTTAAGTTCACCCCTCCACTTT. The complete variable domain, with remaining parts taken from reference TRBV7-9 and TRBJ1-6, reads DTGVSQNPRHKITKRGQNVTFRCDPISEHNRLYWYRQTLGQGPEFLTYFQNEAQLEKSRLLSDRFSAERPKGSFSTLEIQRTEQGDSAMYLCASSAGTGLSSPLHFGNGTRLTVT.

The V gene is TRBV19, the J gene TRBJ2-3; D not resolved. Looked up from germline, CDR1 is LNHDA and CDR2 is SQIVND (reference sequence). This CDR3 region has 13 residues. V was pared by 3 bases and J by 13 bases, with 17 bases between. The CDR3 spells CASSIQPRRTEYF. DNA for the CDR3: TGTGCCAGTAGTATCCAGCCCCGAAGAACGGAGTATTTT.

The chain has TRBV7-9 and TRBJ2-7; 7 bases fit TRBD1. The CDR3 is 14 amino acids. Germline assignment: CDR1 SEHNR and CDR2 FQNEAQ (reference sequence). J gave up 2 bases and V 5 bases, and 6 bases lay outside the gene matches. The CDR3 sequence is CASSRGQATYEQYF. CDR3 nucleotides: TGTGCCAGCAGCCGAGGACAGGCGACCTACGAGCAGTACTTC. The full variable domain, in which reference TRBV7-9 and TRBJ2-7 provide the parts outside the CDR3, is DTGVSQNPRHKITKRGQNVTFRCDPISEHNRLYWYRQTLGQGPEFLTYFQNEAQLEKSRLLSDRFSAERPKGSFSTLEIQRTEQGDSAMYLCASSRGQATYEQYFGPGTRLTVT.

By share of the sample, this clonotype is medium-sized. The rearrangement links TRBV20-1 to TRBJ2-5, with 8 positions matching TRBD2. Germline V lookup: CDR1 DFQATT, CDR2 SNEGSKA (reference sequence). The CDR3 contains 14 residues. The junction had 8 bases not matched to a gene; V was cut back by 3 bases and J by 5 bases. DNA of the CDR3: TGCAGTGCTAGGCTAGCGGGTGAATGGGAGACCCAGTACTTC. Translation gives CSARLAGEWETQYF.

The CDR3 DNA is TGTGCTAGTGGTTTGACAGCGAACACTGAAGCTTTCTTT. Translating gives CASGLTANTEAFF. This chain links TRBV12-5 with TRBJ1-1, with D uncertain. CDR3 length: 13 residues. CDR1 and CDR2 from the germline V gene are LGHNT and FRNRAP. The V end lost 2 bases, the J end lost 1 base, and 5 bases lay between the germline ends.

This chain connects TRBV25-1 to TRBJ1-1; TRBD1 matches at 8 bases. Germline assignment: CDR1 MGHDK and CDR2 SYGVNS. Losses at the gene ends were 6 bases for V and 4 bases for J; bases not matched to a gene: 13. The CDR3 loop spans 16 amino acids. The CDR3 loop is CASRKRSGGLSTEAFF. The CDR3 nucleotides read TGTGCCAGCAGGAAGAGGTCAGGGGGCTTGAGCACTGAAGCTTTCTTT.

The CDR3 loop is CASSGFGQARSYEQYF. The CDR3 nucleotides are TGTGCCAGCAGTGGATTTGGACAGGCCAGGTCCTACGAGCAGTACTTC. The chain joins TRBV25-1 to TRBJ2-7, with 7 bases aligning to TRBD1. The germline gives CDR1 MGHDK, CDR2 SYGVNS. With 4 bases clipped from V and 1 base from J, the junction kept 10 bases outside the gene matches. The CDR3 length is 16 residues.

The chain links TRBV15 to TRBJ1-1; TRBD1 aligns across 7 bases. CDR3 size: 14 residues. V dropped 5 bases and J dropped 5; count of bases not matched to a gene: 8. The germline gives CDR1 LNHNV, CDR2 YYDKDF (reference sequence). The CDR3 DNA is TGTGCCACCAGCCGCGGGACAGCGGGGACTGAAGCTTTCTTT. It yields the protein CATSRGTAGTEAFF.

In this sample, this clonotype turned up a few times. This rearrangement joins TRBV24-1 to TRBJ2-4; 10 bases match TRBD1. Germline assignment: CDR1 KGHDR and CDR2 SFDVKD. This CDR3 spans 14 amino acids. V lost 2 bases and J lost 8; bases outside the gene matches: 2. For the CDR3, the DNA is TGTGCCACCAGTGATTGGGACAGGGGTGACATTCAGTACTTC. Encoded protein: CATSDWDRGDIQYF.

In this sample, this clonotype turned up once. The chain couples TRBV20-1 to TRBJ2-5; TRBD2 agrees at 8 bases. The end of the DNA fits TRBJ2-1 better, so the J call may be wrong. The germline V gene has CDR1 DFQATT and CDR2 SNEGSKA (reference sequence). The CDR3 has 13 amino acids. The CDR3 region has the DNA TGCAGTGCACCCGGACTAGCAGGGGAGGGGCAGTTCTTC. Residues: CSAPGLAGEGQFF.

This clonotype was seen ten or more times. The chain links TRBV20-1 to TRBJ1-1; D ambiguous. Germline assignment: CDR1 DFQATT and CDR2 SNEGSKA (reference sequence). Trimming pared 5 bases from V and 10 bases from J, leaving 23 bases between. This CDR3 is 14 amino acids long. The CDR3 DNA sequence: TGCAGTGCTCCAATCCCAGTCGACATCCGACTAGCTTTCTTT. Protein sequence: CSAPIPVDIRLAFF.

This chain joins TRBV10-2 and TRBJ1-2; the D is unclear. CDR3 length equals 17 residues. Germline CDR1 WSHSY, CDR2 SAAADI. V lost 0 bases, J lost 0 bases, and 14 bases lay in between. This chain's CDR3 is CASSESKSRPANYGYTF. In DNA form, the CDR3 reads TGCGCCAGCAGTGAGTCAAAGTCCAGGCCTGCTAACTATGGCTACACCTTC.

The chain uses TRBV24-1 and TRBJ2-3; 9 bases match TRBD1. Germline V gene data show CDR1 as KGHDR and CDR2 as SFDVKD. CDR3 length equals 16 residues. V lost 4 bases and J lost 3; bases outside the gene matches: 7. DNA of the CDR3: TGTGCCACCAGTGACCGCAGTGACAGGGGGACAGATACGCAGTATTTT. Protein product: CATSDRSDRGTDTQYF.

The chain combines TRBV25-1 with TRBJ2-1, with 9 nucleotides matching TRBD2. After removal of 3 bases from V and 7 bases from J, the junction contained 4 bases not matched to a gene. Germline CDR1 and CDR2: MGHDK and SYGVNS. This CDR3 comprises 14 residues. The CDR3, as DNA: TGTGCCAGCAGTGATGCGGGGGGGCGTAATGAGCAGTTCTTC. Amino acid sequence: CASSDAGGRNEQFF.

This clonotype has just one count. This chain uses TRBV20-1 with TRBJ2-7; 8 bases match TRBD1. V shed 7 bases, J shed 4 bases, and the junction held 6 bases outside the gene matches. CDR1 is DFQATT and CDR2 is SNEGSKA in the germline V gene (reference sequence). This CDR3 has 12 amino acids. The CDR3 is CSVGQGQYEQYF. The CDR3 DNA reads TGCAGTGTCGGACAGGGACAGTACGAGCAGTACTTC.

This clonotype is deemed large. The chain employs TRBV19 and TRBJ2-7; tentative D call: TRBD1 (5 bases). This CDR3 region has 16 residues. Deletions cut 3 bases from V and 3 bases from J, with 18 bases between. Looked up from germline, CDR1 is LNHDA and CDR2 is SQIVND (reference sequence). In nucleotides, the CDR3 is TGTGCCAGTAGTATTCTCAGCCAGGGTGGTCTCTACGAGCAGTACTTC. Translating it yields CASSILSQGGLYEQYF. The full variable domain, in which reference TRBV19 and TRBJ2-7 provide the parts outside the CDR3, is DGGITQSPKYLFRKEGQNVTLSCEQNLNHDAMYWYRQDPGQGLRLIYYSQIVNDFQKGDIAEGYSVSREKKESFPLTVTSAQKNPTAFYLCASSILSQGGLYEQYFGPGTRLTVT.

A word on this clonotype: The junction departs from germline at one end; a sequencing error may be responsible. The CDR3 DNA follows: TGTGCCAGCAGCTTAGCGGAGGGGGAGGGCTACGGGCAGTACTTC. This translates into CASSLAEGEGYGQYF. V and J are TRBV7-6 and TRBJ2-7; TRBD2 might be the D (7 bases). The CDR3 runs to 15 residues. CDR1 and CDR2 (germline): SGHVS, FNYEAQ.

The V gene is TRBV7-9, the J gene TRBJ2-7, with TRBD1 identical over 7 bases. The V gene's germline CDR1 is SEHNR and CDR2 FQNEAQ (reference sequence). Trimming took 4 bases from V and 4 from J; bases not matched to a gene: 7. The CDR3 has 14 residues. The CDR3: CASSSDRKNYEQYF. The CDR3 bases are TGTGCCAGCAGCTCGGACAGGAAAAATTACGAGCAGTACTTC.

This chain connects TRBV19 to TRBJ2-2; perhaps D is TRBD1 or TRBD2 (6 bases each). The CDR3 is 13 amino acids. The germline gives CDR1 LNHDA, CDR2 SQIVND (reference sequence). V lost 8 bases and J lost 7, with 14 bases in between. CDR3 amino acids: CASRGGTHGELFF. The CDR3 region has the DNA TGTGCCAGTCGAGGGGGGACTCACGGGGAGCTGTTTTTT.

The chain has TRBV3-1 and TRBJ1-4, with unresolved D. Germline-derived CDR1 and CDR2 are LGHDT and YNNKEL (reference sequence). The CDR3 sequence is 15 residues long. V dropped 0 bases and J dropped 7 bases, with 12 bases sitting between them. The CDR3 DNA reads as TGTGCCAGCAGCCAAGAAAGAGGTGTCGGTGAAAAACTGTTTTTT. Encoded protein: CASSQERGVGEKLFF.

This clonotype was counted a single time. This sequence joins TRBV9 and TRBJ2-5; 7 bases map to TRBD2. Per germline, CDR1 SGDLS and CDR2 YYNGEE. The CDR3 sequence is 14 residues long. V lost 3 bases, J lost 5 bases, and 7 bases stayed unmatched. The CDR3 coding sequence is TGTGCCAGCAGCGGCGGACTAGTGCGGGAGACCCAGTACTTC. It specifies CASSGGLVRETQYF.

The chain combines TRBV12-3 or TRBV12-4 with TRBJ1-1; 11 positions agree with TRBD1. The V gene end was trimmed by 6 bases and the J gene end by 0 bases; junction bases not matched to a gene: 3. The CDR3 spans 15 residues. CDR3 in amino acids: CASRGQGGMNTEAFF. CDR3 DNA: TGTGCCAGCAGGGGACAGGGGGGGATGAACACTGAAGCTTTCTTT.

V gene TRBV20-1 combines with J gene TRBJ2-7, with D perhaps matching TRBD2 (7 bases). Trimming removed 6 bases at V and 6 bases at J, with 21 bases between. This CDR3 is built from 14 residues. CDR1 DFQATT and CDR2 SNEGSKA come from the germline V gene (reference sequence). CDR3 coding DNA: TGCAGTGCGGGAGGGGGGGAACCCCATTGCGAGCAGTACTTC. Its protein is CSAGGGEPHCEQYF.

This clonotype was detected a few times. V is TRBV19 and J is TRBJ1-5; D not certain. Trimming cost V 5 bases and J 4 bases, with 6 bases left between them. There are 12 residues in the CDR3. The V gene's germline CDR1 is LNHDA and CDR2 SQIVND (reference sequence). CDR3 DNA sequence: TGTGCCAGTAGTGAAGGAAATCAGCCCCAGCATTTT. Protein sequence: CASSEGNQPQHF.